The 23 T cell receptor beta chains below all came from one sample that was sequenced in a study of T cell changes during pregnancy in multiple sclerosis. Assay: immunoSEQ multiplex PCR; the TCRdb copy retains only in-frame clones and omits some. The top ten clones hold roughly 5.4% of a sample with about 49,000 clones, 85% to 95% of them seen once. This specimen was CD8+ T cells from peripheral blood mononuclear cells, taken before pregnancy. The receptor source for this set is a female donor with multiple sclerosis, enrolled in a pregnancy study.

J is TRBJ1-1 and V is TRBV9; D perhaps matches TRBD1 (5 bases). The V end was cut by 5 bases, the J end by 6 bases, with 11 bases between. CDR1 and CDR2 (germline): SGDLS, YYNGEE. This CDR3 contains 12 residues. The CDR3 region is CASRGGGPEAFF. The CDR3 DNA is TGTGCCAGCAGGGGGGGTGGCCCTGAAGCTTTCTTT. Complete variable domain (other parts from reference TRBV9 and TRBJ1-1): DSGVTQTPKHLITATGQRVTLRCSPRSGDLSVYWYQQSLDQGLQFLIQYYNGEERAKGNILERFSAQQFPDLHSELNLSSLELGDSALYFCASRGGGPEAFFGQGTRLTVV.

The chain is built from TRBV7-8 and TRBJ2-5; TRBD1 might be the D (6 bases). This CDR3 is 13 amino acids long. Trimming took 3 bases from V and 4 from J, leaving 9 bases between them. CDR1 SGHVS and CDR2 FQNEAQ come from the germline V gene. CDR3 amino acids: CASSLRGIETQYF. Written as DNA, the CDR3 is TGTGCCAGCAGCTTGAGGGGGATAGAGACCCAGTACTTC.

The CDR3 sequence is CASSKVDNLNTIYF. The CDR3, as DNA: TGTGCCAGCAGCAAAGTAGACAATTTAAACACCATATATTTT. The rearrangement uses TRBV21-1 and TRBJ1-3; the DNA was not compared with TRBD1, the D call given in the table. TRBV21-1 is described as a pseudogene. The CDR3 is 14 residues long.

This clone was observed a single time. This chain links TRBV7-8 with TRBJ2-3; D is uncertain. Germline V gene lookup returns CDR1 SGHVS and CDR2 FQNEAQ. This CDR3 region has 15 residues. V gave up 4 bases and J gave up 2 bases, with 13 bases separating them. CDR3 nucleotides: TGTGCCAGCAGCTGGGCAGGCCAGAACACAGATACGCAGTATTTT. It encodes CASSWAGQNTDTQYF.

The V gene is TRBV7-9, the J gene TRBJ2-2, with TRBD1 identical over 8 bases. CDR1 SEHNR and CDR2 FQNEAQ come from the germline V gene (reference sequence). The V segment lost 5 bases and the J segment 6 bases; nucleotides outside the gene matches: 17. This CDR3 contains 18 residues. For the CDR3, the DNA is TGTGCCAGCAGCCTTTATGGAGGCAGGGGGCAATTATCCGGGGAGCTGTTTTTT. Translated: CASSLYGGRGQLSGELFF.

The gene calls are TRBV30 and TRBJ1-5, with 7 bases fitting TRBD1. Germline V gene sequence: CDR1 GTSNPN, CDR2 SVGIG (reference sequence). The CDR3 contains 17 residues. After removal of 0 bases from V and 3 bases from J, the junction contained 11 bases not matched to a gene. The DNA of the CDR3 is TGTGCCTGGAGTGTCGGGACAGCACCTGGGGCCAATCAGCCCCAGCATTTT. Translating it yields CAWSVGTAPGANQPQHF.

The chain uses TRBV30 and TRBJ2-1; TRBD2 matches at 12 bases. This CDR3 spans 15 amino acids. Germline values: CDR1 GTSNPN, CDR2 SVGIG (reference sequence). V shed 0 bases and J 4 bases; nucleotides not matched to a gene: 1. CDR3 DNA sequence: TGTGCCTGGAGTGTACTAGCGGGAGGTTACAATGAGCAGTTCTTC. Translation gives CAWSVLAGGYNEQFF.

The genes are TRBV19 and TRBJ1-2, with D hard to call. The CDR3 is made up of 17 amino acids. Trimming removed 7 bases at V and 0 bases at J, with 21 bases between. Germline values: CDR1 LNHDA, CDR2 SQIVND (reference sequence). CDR3: CASTPIWSRDSNYGYTF. DNA for the CDR3: TGTGCCAGTACCCCTATTTGGTCGAGGGATTCTAACTATGGCTACACCTTC.

This chain links TRBV13 with TRBJ2-7; 8 nucleotides line up with TRBD2. Germline CDR1 PRHDT, CDR2 FYEKMQ (reference sequence). This CDR3 is 13 amino acids long. V lost 4 bases, J lost 3 bases, and 2 bases stayed unmatched. The CDR3 loop is CASSSGLVYEQYF. The DNA of the CDR3 is TGTGCCAGCAGCTCGGGACTAGTCTACGAGCAGTACTTC.

This rearrangement joins TRBV4-1 to TRBJ2-7; 10 nucleotides line up with TRBD1. V was pared by 3 bases and J by 4 bases, with 6 bases of the junction left unmatched. Germline CDR1 and CDR2: MGHRA and YSYEKL. This CDR3 comprises 15 residues. The CDR3 nucleotides read TGCGCCAGCAGCCACACCGGGACAGGGGAATACGAGCAGTACTTC. It codes for CASSHTGTGEYEQYF.

The chain uses TRBV5-4 and TRBJ2-3; 7 nucleotides align to TRBD2. The CDR3 has 15 amino acids. Germline V gives CDR1 SGHNT, CDR2 YYREEE (reference sequence). Trimming cost V 1 base and J 5 bases; bases outside gene matches: 7. The CDR3 DNA reads TGTGCCAGCAGCTTGCGGCGGGAGAGGATAGATACGCAGTATTTT. This translates into CASSLRRERIDTQYF.

The sample holds a few counts of this clone. The gene calls are TRBV19 and TRBJ2-1; 9 positions agree with TRBD1. V lost 9 bases, J lost 5 bases, and 5 bases stayed unmatched. The germline V gene encodes CDR1 LNHDA and CDR2 SQIVND (reference sequence). This CDR3 is 13 amino acids long. The CDR3 coding sequence is TGTGCCAGCGGACAGGGGAGGAACAATGAGCAGTTCTTC. It is translated as CASGQGRNNEQFF.

The chain uses TRBV7-8 and TRBJ1-5; D may be TRBD1 (6 bases). V lost 5 bases and J 5 bases, leaving 13 bases between the germline ends. This CDR3 is built from 14 residues. Germline lookup yields CDR1 SGHVS and CDR2 FQNEAQ. The CDR3 DNA sequence: TGTGCCAGCAGCCTTATTCGGACAGATCAGCCCCAGCATTTT. Translation gives CASSLIRTDQPQHF.

In regard to this clone: Germline and junction disagree at one end, which may indicate a read error. This chain joins TRBV7-9 and TRBJ2-7; possible D gene TRBD1, 6 bases. Germline V gene data show CDR1 as SEHNR and CDR2 as FQNEAQ (reference sequence). The CDR3 consists of 11 residues. CDR3: CASSSTGPLCF. CDR3 DNA sequence: TGTGCCAGCAGCTCAACAGGGCCCCTTTGCTTC.

This clone was detected only once. J is TRBJ2-5 and V is TRBV7-9, with TRBD2 identical over 8 bases. This CDR3 has 17 residues. CDR1 and CDR2 (germline): SEHNR, FQNEAQ (reference sequence). V shed 5 bases and J 4 bases; nucleotides not matched to a gene: 15. CDR3 amino acids: CASSTNPGGGRGETQYF. The CDR3 DNA follows: TGTGCCAGCAGCACGAACCCGGGAGGGGGACGGGGAGAGACCCAGTACTTC.

The chain has TRBV9 and TRBJ2-1; 7 nucleotides align to TRBD2. This CDR3 has 14 residues. The ends lost 1 base at V and 6 bases at J; junction bases unmatched: 4. CDR1 is SGDLS, CDR2 YYNGEE, per germline. The CDR3: CASSVRAGVNEQFF. DNA of the CDR3: TGTGCCAGCAGCGTAAGGGCGGGGGTCAATGAGCAGTTCTTC.

The chain couples TRBV27 to TRBJ1-1; tentatively, D is TRBD1 (5 bases). V was shortened by 0 bases and J by 6 bases, with 11 bases between the two germline ends. The CDR3 is made up of 14 amino acids. Germline values: CDR1 MNHEY, CDR2 SMNVEV (reference sequence). CDR3 loop: CASSLSSATAEAFF. The CDR3 nucleotides read TGTGCCAGCAGTTTATCTTCAGCGACAGCTGAAGCTTTCTTT.

The chain joins TRBV27 to TRBJ1-5; 8 bases fit TRBD1. The CDR3 loop spans 15 amino acids. V was pared by 6 bases and J by 5 bases, with 9 bases of the junction left unmatched. Germline V gene sequence: CDR1 MNHEY, CDR2 SMNVEV (reference sequence). The CDR3 loop is CASRDRAWEDQPQHF. CDR3 coding DNA: TGTGCCAGCAGGGACAGGGCTTGGGAAGATCAGCCCCAGCATTTT.

The genes are TRBV6-5 and TRBJ1-2, with 9 bases that match TRBD1. V was pared by 2 bases and J by 8 bases, with 6 bases of the junction left unmatched. CDR1 is MNHEY and CDR2 is SVGAGI in the germline V gene. The CDR3 is made up of 14 amino acids. CDR3 sequence: CASSYNRDRDGYTF. CDR3 nucleotides: TGTGCCAGCAGTTACAACCGGGACAGGGACGGCTACACCTTC.

The J gene is TRBJ2-3, the V gene TRBV29-1; 10 bases agree with TRBD2. The CDR3 totals 14 residues. In germline, CDR1 is SQVTM, CDR2 ANQGSEA. V was pared by 5 bases and J by 2 bases, with 4 bases of the junction left unmatched. CDR3 loop: CSVSLAGLTDTQYF. CDR3 bases: TGCAGCGTTTCACTAGCGGGACTCACAGATACGCAGTATTTT.

The gene calls are TRBV27 and TRBJ2-7; TRBD1 aligns across 12 bases. Germline trimming cut 7 bases from V and 5 bases from J; bases unmatched to any gene: 3. Looked up from germline, CDR1 is MNHEY and CDR2 is SMNVEV (reference sequence). The CDR3 totals 13 residues. The CDR3 DNA follows: TGTGCCAGCACGGGACAGGGGGCTAACGAGCAGTACTTC. Translation: CASTGQGANEQYF.

V gene TRBV2 combines with J gene TRBJ1-2; TRBD1 might be the D (5 bases). Trimming removed 4 bases from V and 1 base from J, with 16 bases in between. This CDR3 has 16 residues. CDR1 and CDR2 from the germline V gene are SNHLY and FYNNEI. CDR3 in amino acids: CASSGMGGALNYGYTF. CDR3 coding DNA: TGTGCCAGCAGTGGTATGGGAGGGGCCCTTAACTATGGCTACACCTTC.

The chain combines TRBV5-1 with TRBJ2-3; 9 bases align to TRBD1. The CDR3 has 15 amino acids. Germline V gene data show CDR1 as SGHRS and CDR2 as YFSETQ. The ends lost 5 bases at V and 2 bases at J; junction bases unmatched: 6. The DNA of the CDR3 is TGCGCCAGCAGAGACAGGGGGGACTTCACAGATACGCAGTATTTT. It yields the protein CASRDRGDFTDTQYF.